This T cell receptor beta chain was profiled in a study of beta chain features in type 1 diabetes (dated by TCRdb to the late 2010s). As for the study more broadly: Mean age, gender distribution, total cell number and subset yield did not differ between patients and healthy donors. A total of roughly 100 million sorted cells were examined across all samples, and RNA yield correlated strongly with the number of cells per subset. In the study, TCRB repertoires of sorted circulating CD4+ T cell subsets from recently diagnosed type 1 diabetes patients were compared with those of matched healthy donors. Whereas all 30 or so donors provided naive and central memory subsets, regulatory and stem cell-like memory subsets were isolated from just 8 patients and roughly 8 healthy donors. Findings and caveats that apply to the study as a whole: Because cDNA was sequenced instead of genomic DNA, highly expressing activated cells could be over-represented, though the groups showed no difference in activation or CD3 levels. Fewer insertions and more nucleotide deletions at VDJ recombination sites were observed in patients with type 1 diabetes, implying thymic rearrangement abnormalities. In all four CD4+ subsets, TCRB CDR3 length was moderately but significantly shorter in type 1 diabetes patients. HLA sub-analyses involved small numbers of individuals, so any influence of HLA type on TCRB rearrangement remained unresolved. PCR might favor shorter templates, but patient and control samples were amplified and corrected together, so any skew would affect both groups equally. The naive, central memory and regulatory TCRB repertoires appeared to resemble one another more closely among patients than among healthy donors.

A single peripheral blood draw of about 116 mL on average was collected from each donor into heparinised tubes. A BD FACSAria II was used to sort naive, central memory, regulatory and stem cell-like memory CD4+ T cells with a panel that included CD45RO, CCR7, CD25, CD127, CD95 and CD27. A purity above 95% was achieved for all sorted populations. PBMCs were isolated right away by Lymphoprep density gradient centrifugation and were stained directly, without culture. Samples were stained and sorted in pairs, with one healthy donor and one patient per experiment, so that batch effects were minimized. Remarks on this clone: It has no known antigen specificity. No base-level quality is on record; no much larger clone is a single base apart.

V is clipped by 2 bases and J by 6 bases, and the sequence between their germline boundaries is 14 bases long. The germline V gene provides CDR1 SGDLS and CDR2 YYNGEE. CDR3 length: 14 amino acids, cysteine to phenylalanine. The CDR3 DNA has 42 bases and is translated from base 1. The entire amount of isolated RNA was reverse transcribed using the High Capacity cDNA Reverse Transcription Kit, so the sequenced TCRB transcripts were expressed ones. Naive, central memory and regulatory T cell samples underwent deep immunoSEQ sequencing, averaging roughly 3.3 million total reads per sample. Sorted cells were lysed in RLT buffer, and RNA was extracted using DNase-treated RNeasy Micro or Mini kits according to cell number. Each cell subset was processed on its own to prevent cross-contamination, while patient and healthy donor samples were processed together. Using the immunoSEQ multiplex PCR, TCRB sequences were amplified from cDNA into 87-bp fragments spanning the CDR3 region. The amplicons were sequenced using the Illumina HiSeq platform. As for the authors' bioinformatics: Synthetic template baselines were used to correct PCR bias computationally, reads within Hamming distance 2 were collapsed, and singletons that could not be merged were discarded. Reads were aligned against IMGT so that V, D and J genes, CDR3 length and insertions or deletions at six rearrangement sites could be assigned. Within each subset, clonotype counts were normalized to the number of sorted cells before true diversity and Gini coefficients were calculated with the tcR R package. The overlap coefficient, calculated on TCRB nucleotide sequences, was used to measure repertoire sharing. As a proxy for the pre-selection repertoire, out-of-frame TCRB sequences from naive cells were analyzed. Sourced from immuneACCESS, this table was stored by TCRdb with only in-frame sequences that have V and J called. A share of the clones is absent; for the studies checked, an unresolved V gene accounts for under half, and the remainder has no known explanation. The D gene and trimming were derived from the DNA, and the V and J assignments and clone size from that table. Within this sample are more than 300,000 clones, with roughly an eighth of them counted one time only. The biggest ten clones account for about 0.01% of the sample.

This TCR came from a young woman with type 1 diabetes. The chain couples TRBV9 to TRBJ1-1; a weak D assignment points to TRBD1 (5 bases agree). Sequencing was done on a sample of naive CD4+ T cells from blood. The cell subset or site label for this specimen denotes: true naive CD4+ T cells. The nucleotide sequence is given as TGTGCCAGCAGCGTGACAGTTAGGCCAGCTGAAGCTTTCTTT. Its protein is CASSVTVRPAEAFF.